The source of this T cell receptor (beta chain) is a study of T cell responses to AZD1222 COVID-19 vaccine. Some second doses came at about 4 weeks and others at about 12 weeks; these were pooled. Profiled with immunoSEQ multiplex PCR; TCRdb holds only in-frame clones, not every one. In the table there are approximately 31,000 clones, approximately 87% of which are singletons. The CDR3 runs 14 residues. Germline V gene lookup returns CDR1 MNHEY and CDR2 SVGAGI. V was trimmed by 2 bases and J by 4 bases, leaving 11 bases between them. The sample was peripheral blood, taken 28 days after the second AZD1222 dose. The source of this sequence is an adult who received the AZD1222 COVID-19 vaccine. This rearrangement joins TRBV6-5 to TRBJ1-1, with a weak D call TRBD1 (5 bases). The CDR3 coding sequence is TGTGCCAGCAGTTACGGGGGTGAAGGCACTGAAGCTTTCTTT. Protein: CASSYGGEGTEAFF.